Included here is one T cell receptor (beta chain) sequence, with context. Its antigen is not known. The sample originates from a study of human CD8 memory T cell subsets. Study-level results: Between stem-like memory and precursor exhausted T cell repertoires, overlap was minimal.

The TSTEM subset meant CD8+ memory cells that were CCR7+, PD-1- and TIGIT-. UMI-labeled 5' RACE produced the TCR beta libraries. TCRdb derives one entry per CDR3 protein from the 5' RACE reads, leaving out DNA. The sample shows about 17,000 distinct CDR3 sequences, and around 6.2% sits with its ten largest clones. Material: CD8+ stem-like memory T cells (TSCM and TCM) sorted from PBMCs. Subset described: stem-like memory CD8 T cells (TSTEM), CCR7+ PD-1- TIGIT-. The TCR originated in a human donor in good health.

The CDR3 here is CASSELEGAPSGYTF. The chain carries TRBV25-1 and TRBJ1-2; TCRdb's D gene call, TRBD1, goes unchecked for lack of DNA. CDR1 and CDR2 from the germline V gene are MGHDK and SYGVNS. This CDR3 has 15 amino acids.